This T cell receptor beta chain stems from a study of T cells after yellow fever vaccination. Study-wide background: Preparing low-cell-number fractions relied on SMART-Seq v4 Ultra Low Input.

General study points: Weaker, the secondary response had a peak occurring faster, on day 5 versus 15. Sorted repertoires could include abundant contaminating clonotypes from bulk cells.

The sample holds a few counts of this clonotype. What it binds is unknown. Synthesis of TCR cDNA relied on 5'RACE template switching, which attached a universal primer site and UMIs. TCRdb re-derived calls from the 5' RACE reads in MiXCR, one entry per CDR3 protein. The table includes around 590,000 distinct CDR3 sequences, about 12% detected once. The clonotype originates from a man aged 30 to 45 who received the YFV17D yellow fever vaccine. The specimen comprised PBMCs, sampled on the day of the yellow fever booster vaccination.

CDR3: CASSQSSKHCSGTTSYEQYF. The CDR3 nucleotides read TGCGCCAGCAGTCAATCATCGAAGCATTGCTCCGGGACTACCTCCTACGAGCAGTACTTC. The rearrangement links TRBV23-1 to TRBJ2-7; 7 bases agree with TRBD2. TRBV23-1 falls under the ORF class, with uncertain function. The J segment lost 0 bases and the V segment lost 0 bases, leaving 17 bases of the junction unmatched. The CDR3 extends over 20 amino acids.